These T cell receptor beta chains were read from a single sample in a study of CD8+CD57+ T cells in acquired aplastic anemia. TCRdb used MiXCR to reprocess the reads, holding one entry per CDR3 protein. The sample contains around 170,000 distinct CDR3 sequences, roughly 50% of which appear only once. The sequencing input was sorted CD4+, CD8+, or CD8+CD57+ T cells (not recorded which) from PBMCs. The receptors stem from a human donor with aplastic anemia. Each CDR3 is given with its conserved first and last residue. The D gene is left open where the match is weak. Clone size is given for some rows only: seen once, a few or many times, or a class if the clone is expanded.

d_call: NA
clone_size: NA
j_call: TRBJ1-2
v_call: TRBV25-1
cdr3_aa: CASSEGQPGYTF
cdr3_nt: TGTGCCAGCAGTGAAGGGCAGCCTGGCTACACCTTC

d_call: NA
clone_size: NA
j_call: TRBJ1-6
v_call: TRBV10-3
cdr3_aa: CAISGALRLAGAAPLHF
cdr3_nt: TGTGCCATCAGTGGCGCGCTCCGACTAGCGGGGGCGGCACCCCTCCACTTT

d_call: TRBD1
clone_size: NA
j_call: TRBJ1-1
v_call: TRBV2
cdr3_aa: CASSGWEQGWAEAFF
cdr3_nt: TGTGCCAGCAGTGGCTGGGAACAGGGGTGGGCTGAAGCTTTCTTT

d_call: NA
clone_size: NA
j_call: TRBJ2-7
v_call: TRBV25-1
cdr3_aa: CASSENRVHGERYF
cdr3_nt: TGTGCCAGCAGTGAAAACAGGGTACATGGCGAGCGGTACTTC

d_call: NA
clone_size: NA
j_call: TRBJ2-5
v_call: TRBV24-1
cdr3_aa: CATSDHQGSWATQYF
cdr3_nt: TGTGCCACCAGTGATCACCAGGGAAGTTGGGCGACCCAGTACTTC

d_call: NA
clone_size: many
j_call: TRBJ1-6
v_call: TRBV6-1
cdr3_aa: CASSEQFGGASPLHF
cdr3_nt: TGTGCCAGCAGTGAACAATTCGGAGGGGCCTCACCCCTCCACTTT

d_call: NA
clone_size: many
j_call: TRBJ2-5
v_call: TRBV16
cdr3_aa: CASSQSRGYQETQYF
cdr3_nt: TGTGCCAGCAGCCAATCTAGGGGATACCAAGAGACCCAGTACTTC

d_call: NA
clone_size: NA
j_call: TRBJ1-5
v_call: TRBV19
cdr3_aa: CASSTTGTSNQPQHF
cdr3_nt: TGTGCCAGTAGTACCACAGGGACTAGCAATCAGCCCCAGCATTTT

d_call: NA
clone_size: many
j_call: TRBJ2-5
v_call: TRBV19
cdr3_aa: CASSTYHGGGMVETQYF
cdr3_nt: TGTGCCAGTAGTACCTATCACGGTGGGGGGATGGTAGAGACCCAGTACTTC

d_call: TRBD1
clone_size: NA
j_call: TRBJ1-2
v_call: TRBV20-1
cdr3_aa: CSASNTGAYGYTF
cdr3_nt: TGCAGTGCTAGTAACACAGGGGCTTATGGCTACACCTTC

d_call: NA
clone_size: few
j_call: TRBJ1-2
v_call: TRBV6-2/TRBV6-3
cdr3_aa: CASSLSGPSLGGYTF
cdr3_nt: TGTGCCAGCAGCCTGTCGGGACCCTCCCTAGGTGGCTACACCTTC

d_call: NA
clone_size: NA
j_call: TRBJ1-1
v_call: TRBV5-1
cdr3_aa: CASSLAQFTEAFF
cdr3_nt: TGCGCCAGCAGCTTGGCCCAATTCACTGAAGCTTTCTTT

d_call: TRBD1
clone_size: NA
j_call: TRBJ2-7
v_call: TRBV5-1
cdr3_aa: CASSLRQGQGYEQYF
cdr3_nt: TGCGCCAGCAGCTTGAGACAGGGGCAGGGCTACGAGCAGTACTTC

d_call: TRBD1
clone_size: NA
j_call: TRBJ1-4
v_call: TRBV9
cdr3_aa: CASSRGTGADEKLFF
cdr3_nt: TGTGCCAGCAGCAGAGGGACAGGGGCAGACGAAAAACTGTTTTTT

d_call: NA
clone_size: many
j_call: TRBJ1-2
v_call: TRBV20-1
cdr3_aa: CSARRGNYGYTF
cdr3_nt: TGCAGTGCTAGACGGGGAAACTATGGCTACACCTTC

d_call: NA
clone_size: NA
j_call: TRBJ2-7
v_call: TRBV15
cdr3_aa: CATSNRAYEQYF
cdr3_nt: TGTGCCACCAGCAACCGCGCCTACGAGCAGTACTTC